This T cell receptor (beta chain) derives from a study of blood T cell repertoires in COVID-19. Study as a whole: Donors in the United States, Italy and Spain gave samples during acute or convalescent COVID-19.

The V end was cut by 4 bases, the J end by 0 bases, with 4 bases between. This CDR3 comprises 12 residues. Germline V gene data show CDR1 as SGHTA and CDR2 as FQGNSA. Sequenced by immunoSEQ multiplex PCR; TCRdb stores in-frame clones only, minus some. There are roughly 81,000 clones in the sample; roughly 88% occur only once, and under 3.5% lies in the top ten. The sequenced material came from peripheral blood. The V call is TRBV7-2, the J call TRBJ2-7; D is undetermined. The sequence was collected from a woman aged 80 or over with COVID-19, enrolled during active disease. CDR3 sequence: CASSSFSYEQYF. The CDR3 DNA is TGTGCCAGCAGCTCCTTCTCCTACGAGCAGTACTTC.